Listed below are T cell receptor beta chains from one sample, sequenced in a study of cytomegalovirus exposure and HLA in healthy donors. The data were produced by immunoSEQ multiplex PCR, yet TCRdb's version contains in-frame clones alone and is incomplete. The sample carries under 200,000 clones, around 77% recorded once. Sequences were obtained from PBMCs. These receptors came from a man aged 60 to 69 in good health and CMV-seronegative. Both conserved end residues are part of each CDR3. Fields, in order: V gene, J gene, clone size, D gene, CDR3 protein, CDR3 DNA. The D gene is left open where the match is weak. Size is omitted from some rows. Given values are once, few, many or a class for expanded clones.

>TRBV14|TRBJ2-7|.|TRBD2
CASSPGLVSYEQYF
TGTGCCAGCAGCCCGGGACTAGTCTCGTACGAGCAGTACTTC
>TRBV27|TRBJ2-1|.|TRBD1
CASSSDRGLYNEQFF
TGTGCCAGCAGTTCAGACAGGGGTCTCTACAATGAGCAGTTCTTC
>TRBV7-2|TRBJ2-7|.|.
CASSLATIYEQYF
TGTGCCAGCAGCTTAGCTACTATCTACGAGCAGTACTTC
>TRBV19|TRBJ1-5|.|.
CASSIYQEHQPQHF
TGTGCCAGTAGTATCTACCAGGAACATCAGCCCCAGCATTTT
>TRBV7-6|TRBJ2-7|.|.
CASSPSGAYEQYF
TGTGCCAGCAGCCCATCAGGGGCCTACGAGCAGTACTTC
>TRBV5-7|TRBJ2-5|few|.
CAIITGGTAGGAQYF
TGTGCCATCATCACCGGCGGGACCGCAGGTGGGGCCCAGTACTTC
>TRBV29-1|TRBJ1-1|.|TRBD1
CSAGGQGPPEAFF
TGCAGCGCTGGGGGACAGGGGCCCCCTGAAGCTTTCTTT
>TRBV2|TRBJ1-2|once|TRBD1
CASSLRDRPGYGYPF
TGTGCCAGCAGCCTCCGGGACAGGCCCGGATATGGCTACCCCTTC
>TRBV27|TRBJ2-3|few|TRBD2
CASRRLLAGGTDTQYF
TGTGCCAGCAGACGCCTTCTAGCGGGAGGAACAGATACGCAGTATTTT
>TRBV5-4|TRBJ2-7|.|TRBD2
CASSLQSGRASSEQYF
TGTGCCAGCAGCTTACAAAGCGGGAGGGCCTCCTCCGAGCAGTACTTC
>TRBV18|TRBJ2-6|.|.
CASSPNIQDNSGANVLTF
TGTGCCAGCTCACCAAATATACAGGATAATTCTGGGGCCAACGTCCTGACTTTC
>TRBV5-1|TRBJ1-1|.|.
CASSLDARAATEAFF
TGCGCCAGCAGCTTGGATGCCAGGGCGGCCACTGAAGCTTTCTTT
>TRBV2|TRBJ1-1|.|.
CASSLKMQGKTEAFF
TGTGCCAGCAGTCTTAAGATGCAGGGAAAAACTGAAGCTTTCTTT
>TRBV5-1|TRBJ2-5|.|TRBD2
CASSPSGRVETQYF
TGCGCCAGCAGTCCTAGCGGGAGGGTGGAGACCCAGTACTTC
>TRBV7-8|TRBJ2-3|.|TRBD2
CASSSRTSGTDTQYF
TGTGCCAGCAGCTCCAGGACTAGCGGGACAGATACGCAGTATTTT
>TRBV11-2|TRBJ1-3|.|TRBD1
CASSRTGGTSGNTIYF
TGTGCCAGCAGCCGGACAGGGGGAACCTCTGGAAACACCATATATTTT
>TRBV11-3|TRBJ2-2|few|.
CASSLGTPTGELFF
TGTGCCAGCAGCTTGGGGACACCGACCGGGGAGCTGTTTTTT
>TRBV9|TRBJ1-2|.|TRBD1
CASSPQGTGISYGYTF
TGTGCCAGCAGCCCACAAGGGACAGGGATCAGCTATGGCTACACCTTC
>TRBV9|TRBJ1-1|.|TRBD1
CASSVVRGPVEAFF
TGTGCCAGCAGCGTAGTCAGGGGGCCAGTTGAAGCTTTCTTT
>TRBV7-9|TRBJ2-2|.|.
CATQQNANTGELFF
TGTGCCACCCAACAAAACGCGAACACCGGGGAGCTGTTTTTT
>TRBV11-2|TRBJ1-1|once|.
CASSPVGRGTEAFF
TGTGCCAGCAGCCCCGTGGGGCGGGGCACTGAAGCTTTCTTT
>TRBV9|TRBJ1-2|.|.
CASSVGTKYYGYTF
TGTGCCAGCAGCGTAGGTACTAAGTACTATGGCTACACCTTC
>TRBV5-1|TRBJ2-1|once|TRBD2
CASSSKGLAEFIDEQFF
TGCGCCAGCAGCTCCAAAGGACTAGCGGAGTTCATCGATGAGCAGTTCTTC
>TRBV5-4|TRBJ2-3|.|.
CASSTGTPTSSTDTQYF
TGTGCCAGCAGCACCGGGACTCCAACTTCTAGCACAGATACGCAGTATTTT
>TRBV13|TRBJ2-1|.|TRBD1
CASSDRDRGNEQFF
TGTGCCAGCAGCGACCGGGACAGGGGCAATGAGCAGTTCTTC
>TRBV21-1|TRBJ2-7|.|.
CAIVTSGQNHYEQYF
TGTGCCATCGTAACCTCGGGACAGAATCACTACGAGCAGTACTTC
>TRBV5-1|TRBJ2-1|.|TRBD2
CASSLRLAGDEQFF
TGCGCCAGCAGCTTGAGGCTAGCGGGGGATGAGCAGTTCTTC
>TRBV29-1|TRBJ2-7|few|TRBD1
CSVTGTGSYEQYF
TGCAGCGTGACCGGGACAGGGTCCTACGAGCAGTACTTC
>TRBV27|TRBJ2-7|once|TRBD1
CASRPRDRACEQYF
TGTGCCAGCAGGCCACGGGACAGGGCTTGCGAGCAGTACTTC
>TRBV5-6|TRBJ2-7|.|TRBD2
CASSWGLAGGYEQYF
TGTGCCAGCAGCTGGGGACTAGCGGGAGGCTACGAGCAGTACTTC
>TRBV10-2|TRBJ2-7|.|TRBD2
CASRQAGGTYEQYF
TGCGCCAGCAGACAAGCGGGGGGGACTTACGAGCAGTACTTC
>TRBV30|TRBJ2-3|.|.
CAWSIGNADTQYF
TGTGCCTGGAGTATCGGGAATGCAGATACGCAGTATTTT
>TRBV12-5|TRBJ2-7|.|TRBD2
CASGLSIAGAHYEQYF
TGTGCTAGTGGTTTGTCAATAGCGGGGGCCCATTACGAGCAGTACTTC
>TRBV19|TRBJ1-5|.|.
CASSRTVYQPQHF
TGTGCCAGTAGCCGGACAGTTTATCAGCCCCAGCATTTT
>TRBV5-4|TRBJ1-6|few|TRBD1
CASSLRDRGNNSPLHF
TGTGCCAGCAGCTTGAGGGACAGGGGGAATAATTCACCCCTCCACTTT
>TRBV5-1|TRBJ1-2|once|.
CASSLVDSPNYGYTF
TGCGCCAGCAGCTTGGTAGACAGCCCCAACTATGGCTACACCTTC
>TRBV6-5|TRBJ2-7|few|TRBD1
CASSYSRDRGYEQYF
TGTGCCAGCAGTTACTCCCGGGACAGAGGGTACGAGCAGTACTTC
>TRBV27|TRBJ2-7|.|.
CASRQDGGGPTYEQYF
TGTGCCAGCAGACAAGATGGGGGGGGGCCGACCTACGAGCAGTACTTC
>TRBV7-9|TRBJ1-2|.|TRBD1
CASSGQGSMDGYTF
TGTGCCAGCAGCGGACAGGGTTCAATGGATGGCTACACCTTC
>TRBV18|TRBJ2-7|.|TRBD2
CASSRATSGSNSYEQYF
TGTGCCAGCTCACGAGCGACTAGCGGGAGTAACTCCTACGAGCAGTACTTC
>TRBV4-2|TRBJ2-2|once|.
CASSPDGAGELFF
TGTGCCAGCAGCCCGGACGGGGCCGGGGAGCTGTTTTTT
>TRBV2|TRBJ1-3|.|.
CASRVRGSGNTIYF
TGTGCCAGCAGGGTCCGGGGGTCTGGAAACACCATATATTTT
>TRBV27|TRBJ2-1|.|TRBD2
CASSPSSGRRSSYNEQFF
TGTGCCAGCAGCCCCTCTAGCGGGAGGCGTAGCTCCTACAATGAGCAGTTCTTC
>TRBV5-4|TRBJ1-1|.|.
CASSRPGGASMNTEAFF
TGTGCCAGCAGTCGTCCCGGGGGGGCCTCCATGAACACTGAAGCTTTCTTT
>TRBV2|TRBJ1-4|.|.
CASRTDSNEKLFF
TGTGCCAGCAGGACTGACAGTAATGAAAAACTGTTTTTT
>TRBV6-4|TRBJ2-2|.|.
CASSDTNRAGELFF
TGTGCCAGCAGTGACACAAACAGGGCCGGGGAGCTGTTTTTT
>TRBV4-2|TRBJ1-6|.|.
CASSQDLRDSPLHF
TGTGCCAGCAGCCAAGATTTGAGGGATTCACCCCTCCACTTT
>TRBV19|TRBJ1-4|.|TRBD1
CASSFQGAEKLFF
TGTGCCAGTAGTTTTCAGGGGGCGGAAAAACTGTTTTTT
>TRBV2|TRBJ2-4|.|TRBD1
CASRATTGKDIQYF
TGTGCCAGCAGAGCTACGACAGGGAAGGACATTCAGTACTTC
>TRBV18|TRBJ1-4|.|.
CASSPGGTNEKLFF
TGTGCCAGCTCACCAGGGGGGACTAATGAAAAACTGTTTTTT
>TRBV6-5|TRBJ2-7|.|TRBD2
CASRGETSGSEQYF
TGTGCCAGCAGGGGGGAAACTAGCGGGAGTGAGCAGTACTTC
>TRBV29-1|TRBJ1-3|.|TRBD1
CSVRGTGGNTIYF
TGCAGCGTGAGAGGGACAGGGGGAAACACCATATATTTT
>TRBV5-4|TRBJ2-5|few|TRBD2
CASSAAGGRYETQYF
TGTGCCAGCAGCGCGGCGGGGGGAAGGTACGAGACCCAGTACTTC
>TRBV10-3|TRBJ1-2|.|.
CAIRRDNYGYTF
TGTGCCATCAGACGGGATAACTATGGCTACACCTTC
>TRBV29-1|TRBJ2-7|.|.
CSVLGLASVEQYF
TGCAGCGTTTTAGGACTGGCCTCTGTCGAGCAGTACTTC
>TRBV5-1|TRBJ2-3|.|TRBD2
CASSSGLAGGASTDTQYF
TGCGCCAGCAGCTCGGGACTAGCGGGGGGGGCTAGCACAGATACGCAGTATTTT
>TRBV30|TRBJ2-7|once|TRBD2
CAWSVGLGEGEQYF
TGTGCCTGGAGTGTCGGACTAGGTGAGGGAGAGCAGTACTTC
>TRBV19|TRBJ1-5|.|TRBD1
CASRVQGNQPQHF
TGTGCCAGTAGGGTACAGGGGAACCAGCCCCAGCATTTT
>TRBV5-5|TRBJ1-4|few|.
CASSFPGQSNEKLFF
TGTGCCAGCAGCTTCCCTGGACAGTCTAATGAAAAACTGTTTTTT